This T cell receptor beta chain was sequenced for a study of CXCR3-negative and CXCR3-positive naive CD8 T cells. Study findings and constraints: Hydrophobicity was higher for TRB CDR3s found in CXCR3-positive naive cells than in CXCR3-negative naive cells.

Via 5' RACE with UMI labels, TRB cDNA libraries were prepared. Following a re-call of the 5' RACE reads, TCRdb has one entry per CDR3 protein and lacks DNA. The sample table sets out 130,000 or so distinct CDR3 sequences. Germline V gives CDR1 SGHDN, CDR2 FVKESK. The CDR3 consists of 17 residues. In regard to this clonotype: Its antigen is as yet unknown.

The sequencing input was naive CXCR3+ CD8+ T cells from blood. Subset noted: CD45RO-CCR7+CD27+CD95- naive CD8+ T cells expressing CXCR3 (TNR3+). This sequence joins TRBV14 and TRBJ1-6; without DNA, the TCRdb call of TRBD1 cannot be checked. The source is a human donor in good health. Some clones in this sample may be carry-over from other donors' samples. CDR3: CASSQDFRDRLYSPLHF.